These 25 T cell receptor beta chains originate from one sample sequenced in a study of T cell repertoires in ileal Crohn's disease. The assay was immunoSEQ multiplex PCR, and TCRdb's table has in-frame clones only and misses some. The table has 8,000 to 10,000 clones, approximately 78% seen once. Time point described: neoterminal ileum biopsy at postoperative endoscopy, about 6 months after surgery. Sequencing was carried out using ileal tissue. The origin of the receptors is an adult with Crohn's disease.

The J gene is TRBJ1-2, the V gene TRBV4-1; D may be TRBD1 (5 bases). Germline CDR1 is MGHRA and CDR2 is YSYEKL. V lost 1 base to trimming and J lost 8 bases, with 11 bases between them. This CDR3 is 13 amino acids long. CDR3 DNA: TGCGCCAGCAGCCAAGCGACAGTCGGGGGCTACACCTTC. Translation gives CASSQATVGGYTF.

This rearrangement joins TRBV29-1 to TRBJ1-2; no clear D. Trimming took 5 bases from V and 8 from J, leaving 15 bases between them. CDR1 and CDR2 from the germline V gene are SQVTM and ANQGSEA. CDR3 length equals 12 residues. CDR3 coding DNA: TGCAGCGTTCAGAGGTCCCCTAGGGGCTACACCTTC. Residues: CSVQRSPRGYTF.

The genes are TRBV30 and TRBJ2-2, with D possibly being TRBD2 (6 bases). The CDR3 contains 13 residues. The ends were cut back, 2 bases at V and 4 bases at J, with 8 bases in the middle. Germline loops: CDR1 GTSNPN, CDR2 SVGIG (reference sequence). The CDR3 loop is CAWSFSGTGELFF. As DNA, the CDR3 is TGTGCCTGGAGTTTTAGCGGCACCGGGGAGCTGTTTTTT.

V gene TRBV21-1 combines with J gene TRBJ2-3; the table's TRBD2 call for D was not verified on the DNA. TRBV21-1 is a documented pseudogene. The CDR3 totals 20 residues. CDR3 region: CASSKGPGTSGGDTTDTQYF. In DNA, the CDR3 is TGTGCCAGCAGCAAAGGCCCCGGGACTAGCGGGGGGGATACCACAGATACGCAGTATTTT.

The V call is TRBV15, the J call TRBJ1-6; 10 positions match TRBD1. This CDR3 comprises 15 residues. After removal of 5 bases from V and 9 bases from J, the junction contained 7 bases not matched to a gene. Germline assignment: CDR1 LNHNV and CDR2 YYDKDF (reference sequence). Here the CDR3 DNA reads TGTGCCACCAGCGGGACAGGGGCCCGGGGTTCACCCCTCCACTTT. This sequence encodes CATSGTGARGSPLHF.

The V call is TRBV27, the J call TRBJ2-7; the match to TRBD1 covers 9 bases. V lost 3 bases and J lost 1; bases outside the gene matches: 4. Germline V gives CDR1 MNHEY, CDR2 SMNVEV (reference sequence). The CDR3 runs 15 residues. This CDR3 is CASSFQGTGSYEQYF. CDR3 coding DNA: TGTGCCAGCAGTTTCCAGGGGACAGGGTCCTACGAGCAGTACTTC.

A single count supports this clone. The chain links TRBV6-6 to TRBJ2-2; possibly TRBD2 for D (6 bases). The CDR3 runs to 16 residues. Trimming removed 8 bases at V and 6 bases at J, with 22 bases between. Germline CDR1 MNHNY, CDR2 SVGAGI (reference sequence). This CDR3 reads CASGRDLILKPGELFF. CDR3 nucleotide sequence: TGTGCCAGCGGGCGGGATTTAATTTTGAAACCCGGGGAGCTGTTTTTT.

V and J are TRBV4-3 and TRBJ2-5; D is perhaps TRBD2 (6 bases). CDR3 size: 15 residues. Trimming took off 0 bases at V and 2 bases at J, with 10 bases between the two ends. CDR1 and CDR2 from the germline V gene are LGHNA and YSLEER. The DNA of the CDR3 is TGCGCCAGCAGCCAAGAAAGAGGAGGGCAAGAGACCCAGTACTTC. Protein: CASSQERGGQETQYF.

The J gene is TRBJ2-5, the V gene TRBV5-1; D may be TRBD2 (5 bases). V dropped 4 bases and J dropped 3 bases, with 10 bases sitting between them. CDR1 SGHRS and CDR2 YFSETQ come from the germline V gene. The CDR3 extends over 13 amino acids. This CDR3 reads CASSRTGEETQYF. CDR3 sequence (DNA): TGCGCCAGCAGCCGGACTGGGGAAGAGACCCAGTACTTC.

The rearrangement joins TRBV19 to TRBJ1-2; 10 bases are shared with TRBD1. V shed 4 bases, J shed 2 bases, and the junction held 10 bases outside the gene matches. The CDR3 spans 17 residues. Germline values: CDR1 LNHDA, CDR2 SQIVND (reference sequence). The CDR3 protein is CASSKGQGSSRNYGYTF. CDR3 nucleotide sequence: TGTGCCAGTAGTAAGGGACAGGGGTCATCCAGGAACTATGGCTACACCTTC.

V is TRBV7-8 and J is TRBJ1-1; no clear D gene. V was trimmed by 5 bases and J by 3 bases, leaving 19 bases between them. CDR3 length equals 16 residues. CDR1 and CDR2 (germline): SGHVS, FQNEAQ. The CDR3 DNA is TGTGCCAGCAGCCACACCTGGGCGTCCTCTTACACTGAAGCTTTCTTT. Its translation is CASSHTWASSYTEAFF.

J is TRBJ1-1 and V is TRBV6-5, with 7 bases lining up with TRBD1. CDR1 and CDR2 from the germline V gene are MNHEY and SVGAGI. There are 15 residues in the CDR3. Unmatched junction bases numbered 8, after V lost 6 bases and J lost 1 base. The CDR3: CASRSPQGKNTEAFF. The CDR3 coding sequence is TGTGCCAGCAGATCTCCACAGGGGAAGAACACTGAAGCTTTCTTT.

The rearrangement uses TRBV5-1 and TRBJ1-1; D ambiguous. This CDR3 is built from 19 residues. The V end lost 4 bases, the J end lost 1 base, and 26 bases lay between the germline ends. Germline V gene data show CDR1 as SGHRS and CDR2 as YFSETQ. The CDR3 bases are TGCGCCAGCAGCCCAGATTCCCTTTCAAACTACTACCCGAACACTGAAGCTTTCTTT. Translation gives CASSPDSLSNYYPNTEAFF.

This clone appeared once. V and J are TRBV7-9 and TRBJ2-5; 8 positions agree with TRBD1. Judging by the DNA end, TRBJ2-7 fits better; the J call may be wrong. The length of the CDR3 is 13 residues. Looked up from germline, CDR1 is SEHNR and CDR2 is FQNEAQ (reference sequence). Here the CDR3 reads CASSQDRVHEQYF. CDR3 DNA: TGTGCCAGCAGCCAGGACAGGGTTCACGAGCAGTACTTC.

This clone has a handful of counts. V gene TRBV9 combines with J gene TRBJ1-3, with D tentatively TRBD1 (6 bases). Germline lookup yields CDR1 SGDLS and CDR2 YYNGEE. The CDR3 consists of 15 residues. V shed 4 bases and J shed 2 bases, with 13 bases lying between them. The CDR3 coding sequence is TGTGCCAGCAGCCCCCAGGGGTCGGCTGGAAACACCATATATTTT. Translated: CASSPQGSAGNTIYF. The full variable domain, its missing parts supplied by reference TRBV9 and TRBJ1-3, is DSGVTQTPKHLITATGQRVTLRCSPRSGDLSVYWYQQSLDQGLQFLIQYYNGEERAKGNILERFSAQQFPDLHSELNLSSLELGDSALYFCASSPQGSAGNTIYFGEGSWLTVV.

The chain links TRBV2 to TRBJ1-1; D is undetermined. The V gene's germline CDR1 is SNHLY and CDR2 FYNNEI. This CDR3 comprises 14 residues. V lost 4 bases and J lost 11, with 20 bases in between. The CDR3 sequence is CASSAHPRSSGAFF. CDR3 in DNA: TGTGCCAGCAGTGCCCACCCCAGGTCCTCTGGTGCTTTCTTT. Together with reference TRBV2 and TRBJ1-1, the CDR3 gives the full variable domain: EPEVTQTPSHQVTQMGQEVILRCVPISNHLYFYWYRQILGQKVEFLVSFYNNEISEKSEIFDDQFSVERPDGSNFTLKIRSTKLEDSAMYFCASSAHPRSSGAFFGQGTRLTVV.

This clone was picked up a small number of times. The sample holds other DNA sequences that translate to the same CDR3. V gene TRBV18 combines with J gene TRBJ1-1; D might be TRBD1 (5 bases). CDR1 is KGHSH, CDR2 LQKENI, per germline. The CDR3 is made up of 14 amino acids. The ends were cut back, 2 bases at V and 5 bases at J, with 12 bases in the middle. The CDR3 loop is CASSPTDSGTEAFF. The CDR3 DNA sequence: TGTGCCAGCTCACCAACTGACAGCGGGACTGAAGCTTTCTTT.

This clone came up once. The V and J genes are TRBV6-5 and TRBJ1-1; 8 bases line up with TRBD1. J gave up 4 bases and V 4 bases, and 5 bases lay outside the gene matches. Germline V gene lookup returns CDR1 MNHEY and CDR2 SVGAGI. This CDR3 has 14 amino acids. CDR3 loop: CASSSRTGITEAFF. DNA of the CDR3: TGTGCCAGCAGTTCCCGGACAGGGATCACTGAAGCTTTCTTT.

The V and J genes are TRBV30 and TRBJ1-2, with 8 bases lining up with TRBD1. The germline V gene encodes CDR1 GTSNPN and CDR2 SVGIG (reference sequence). This CDR3 is 11 amino acids long. Losses at the gene ends were 5 bases for V and 6 bases for J; bases not matched to a gene: 2. This CDR3 reads CAWDRGDGYTF. CDR3 in DNA: TGTGCCTGGGACAGGGGCGATGGCTACACCTTC.

This clone was picked up a small number of times. This chain joins TRBV11-2 and TRBJ1-3; 7 bases align to TRBD1. Trimming removed 5 bases from V and 10 bases from J; junction bases left unmatched: 14. The CDR3 spans 15 residues. The germline V gene encodes CDR1 SGHAT and CDR2 FQNNGV. The CDR3 DNA sequence: TGTGCCAGCAGCCCAAGACAGGGAAGCACCACAACCATATATTTT. This sequence encodes CASSPRQGSTTTIYF.

This clone appeared a few times. This chain links TRBV6-6 with TRBJ2-7; D not certain. V was cut by 3 bases and J by 1 base, with 13 bases left in between. Germline lookup yields CDR1 MNHNY and CDR2 SVGAGI (reference sequence). The CDR3 covers 15 residues. CDR3 bases: TGTGCCAGCAGTTATCACCTAGATATGTCCTACGAGCAGTACTTC. Translation: CASSYHLDMSYEQYF.

The chain links TRBV4-1 to TRBJ1-2; 9 nucleotides match TRBD1. The germline gives CDR1 MGHRA, CDR2 YSYEKL. Trimming at V came to 1 base and at J to 4 bases, leaving 7 bases not matched to a gene. The CDR3 loop spans 16 amino acids. For the CDR3, the DNA is TGCGCCAGCAGCCAAGTGTCGACAGGGGGTTTCTATGGCTACACCTTC. Protein sequence: CASSQVSTGGFYGYTF.

V gene TRBV14 combines with J gene TRBJ2-7; D is unclear. Deletions cut 0 bases from V and 6 bases from J, with 9 bases between. From germline, CDR1 is SGHDN and CDR2 FVKESK. The CDR3 loop spans 13 amino acids. The CDR3 here is CASSQDFSLEQYF. DNA of the CDR3: TGTGCCAGCAGCCAAGATTTTTCTCTCGAGCAGTACTTC.

The chain couples TRBV7-9 to TRBJ2-2; D might be TRBD2 (5 bases). CDR1 and CDR2 (germline): SEHNR, FQNEAQ (reference sequence). CDR3 size: 14 residues. The V gene lost 1 base and the J gene lost 3 bases, with 6 bases spanning the gap. The CDR3 nucleotides are TGTGCCAGCAGCTTAGAGGGAGACACCGGGGAGCTGTTTTTT. Its protein product is CASSLEGDTGELFF.

The chain uses TRBV27 and TRBJ1-5; possible D gene TRBD1, 6 bases. The V gene lost 5 bases and the J gene lost 6 bases, with 11 bases spanning the gap. Germline V gene sequence: CDR1 MNHEY, CDR2 SMNVEV (reference sequence). The CDR3 loop spans 13 amino acids. This chain's CDR3 is CASSVTGLQPQHF. CDR3 in DNA: TGTGCCAGCAGTGTGACAGGACTTCAGCCCCAGCATTTT.